This T cell receptor beta chain emerged from a study of identical twins. General study findings and limits: Zero-insertion analyses were open to partial confounding by invariant MAIT and iNKT cells. Twins shared out-of-frame alpha sequences with excess low generation probability. Model-predicted out-of-frame TCR alpha sharing fell below observed values in monozygotic twins.

This clonotype has only a few counts. No antigen is known for it. Germline V CDR1 and CDR2: GTSNPN, SVGIG (reference sequence). The CDR3 covers 15 residues. V dropped 1 base and J dropped 0 bases, with 9 bases sitting between them. All of the donors were Caucasians in good health. TCRdb analysed the 5' RACE reads with MiXCR anew, one entry per CDR3 protein. The profile shows hundreds of thousands of distinct CDR3 sequences, 5.5% to 6.5% of them singletons. Sequencing was carried out using naive T cells sorted from blood. This clonotype was obtained from a young man in good health. This chain connects TRBV30 to TRBJ1-4; perhaps TRBD1 as D (6 bases). The CDR3 reads CAWSAHRATNEKLFF. DNA of the CDR3: TGTGCCTGGAGTGCCCACAGGGCAACTAATGAAAAACTGTTTTTT.